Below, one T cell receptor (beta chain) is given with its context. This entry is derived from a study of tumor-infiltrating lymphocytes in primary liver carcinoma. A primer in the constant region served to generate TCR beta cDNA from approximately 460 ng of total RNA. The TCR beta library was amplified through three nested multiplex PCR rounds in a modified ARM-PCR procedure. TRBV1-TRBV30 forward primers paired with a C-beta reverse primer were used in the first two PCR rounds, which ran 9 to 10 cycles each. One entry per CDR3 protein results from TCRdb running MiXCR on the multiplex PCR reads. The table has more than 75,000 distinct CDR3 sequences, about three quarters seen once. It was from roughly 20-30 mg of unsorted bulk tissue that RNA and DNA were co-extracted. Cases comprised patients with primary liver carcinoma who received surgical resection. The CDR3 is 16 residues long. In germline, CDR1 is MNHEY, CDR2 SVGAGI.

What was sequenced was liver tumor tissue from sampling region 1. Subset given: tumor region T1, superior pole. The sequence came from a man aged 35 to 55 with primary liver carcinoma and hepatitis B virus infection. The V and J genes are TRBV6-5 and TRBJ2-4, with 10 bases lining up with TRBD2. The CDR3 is CISRALAGLAKNIQYF. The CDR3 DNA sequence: TGTATCAGCAGAGCACTAGCGGGGTTAGCCAAAAACATTCAGTACTTC.